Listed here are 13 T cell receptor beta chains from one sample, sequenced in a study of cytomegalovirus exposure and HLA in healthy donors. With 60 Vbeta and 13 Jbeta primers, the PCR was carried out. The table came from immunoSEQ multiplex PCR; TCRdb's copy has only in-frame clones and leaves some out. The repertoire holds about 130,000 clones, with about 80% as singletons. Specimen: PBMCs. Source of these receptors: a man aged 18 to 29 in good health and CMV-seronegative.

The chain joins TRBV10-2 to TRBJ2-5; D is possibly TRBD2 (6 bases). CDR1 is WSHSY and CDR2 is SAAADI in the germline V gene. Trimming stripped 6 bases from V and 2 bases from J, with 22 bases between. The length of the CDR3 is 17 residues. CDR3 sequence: CASRRLRTMADQETQYF. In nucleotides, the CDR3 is TGCGCCAGCAGGCGTTTGAGGACTATGGCTGATCAAGAGACCCAGTACTTC.

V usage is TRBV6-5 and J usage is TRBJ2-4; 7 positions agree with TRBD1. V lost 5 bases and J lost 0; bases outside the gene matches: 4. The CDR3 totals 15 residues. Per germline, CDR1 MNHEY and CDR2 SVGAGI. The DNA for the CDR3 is TGTGCCAGCAGTCGGGACAGTTTAGCCAAAAACATTCAGTACTTC. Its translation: CASSRDSLAKNIQYF.

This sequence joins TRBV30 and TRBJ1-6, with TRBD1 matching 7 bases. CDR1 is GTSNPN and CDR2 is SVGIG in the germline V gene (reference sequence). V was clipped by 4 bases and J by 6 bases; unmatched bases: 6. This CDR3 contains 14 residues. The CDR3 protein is CAWTGGLGNSPLHF. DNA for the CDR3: TGTGCCTGGACAGGGGGGTTGGGTAATTCACCCCTCCACTTT.

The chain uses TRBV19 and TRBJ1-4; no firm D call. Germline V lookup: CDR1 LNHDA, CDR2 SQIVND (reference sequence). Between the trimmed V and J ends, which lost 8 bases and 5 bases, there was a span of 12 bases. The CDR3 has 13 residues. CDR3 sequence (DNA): TGTGCCAGTCGGACGGGAAAAAATGAAAAACTGTTTTTT. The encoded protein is CASRTGKNEKLFF.

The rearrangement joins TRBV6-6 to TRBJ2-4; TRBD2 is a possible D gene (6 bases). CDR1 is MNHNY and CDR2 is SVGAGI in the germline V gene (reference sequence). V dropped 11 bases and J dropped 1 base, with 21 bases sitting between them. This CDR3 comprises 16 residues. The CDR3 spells CAGETLRGAAKNIQYF. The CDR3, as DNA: TGTGCCGGCGAAACCTTGCGGGGAGCGGCCAAAAACATTCAGTACTTC.

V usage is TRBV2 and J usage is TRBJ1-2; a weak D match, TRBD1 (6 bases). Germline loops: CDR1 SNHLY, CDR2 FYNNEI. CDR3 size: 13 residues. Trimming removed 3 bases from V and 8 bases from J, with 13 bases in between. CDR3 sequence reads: CASSDPGRGGYTF. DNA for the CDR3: TGTGCCAGCAGTGACCCCGGCAGGGGAGGCTACACCTTC.

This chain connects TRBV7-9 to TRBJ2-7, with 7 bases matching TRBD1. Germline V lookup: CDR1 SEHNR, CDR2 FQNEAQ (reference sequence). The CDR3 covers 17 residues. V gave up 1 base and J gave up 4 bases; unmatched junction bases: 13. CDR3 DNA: TGTGCCAGCAGCTTAGACGTCACAGGGGATCTTTGGTACGAGCAGTACTTC. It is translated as CASSLDVTGDLWYEQYF.

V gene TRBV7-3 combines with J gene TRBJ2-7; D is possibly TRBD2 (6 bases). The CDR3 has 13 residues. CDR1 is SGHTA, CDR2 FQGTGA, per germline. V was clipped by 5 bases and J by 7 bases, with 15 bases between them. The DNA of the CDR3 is TGTGCCAGCAGCAAAGATCCTGGAGGGGAGCAGTACTTC. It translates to CASSKDPGGEQYF.

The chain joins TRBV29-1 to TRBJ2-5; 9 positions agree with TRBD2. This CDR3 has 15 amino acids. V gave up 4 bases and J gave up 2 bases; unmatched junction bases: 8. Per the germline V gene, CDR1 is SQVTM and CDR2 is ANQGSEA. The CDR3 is CSVGPGLAEQETQYF. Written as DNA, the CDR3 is TGCAGCGTTGGACCGGGACTAGCAGAACAAGAGACCCAGTACTTC.

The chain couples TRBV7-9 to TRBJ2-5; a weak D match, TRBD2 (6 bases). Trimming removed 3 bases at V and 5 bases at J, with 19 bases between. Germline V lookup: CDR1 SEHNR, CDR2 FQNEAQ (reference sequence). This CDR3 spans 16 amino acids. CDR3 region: CASSFRRGGGLETQYF. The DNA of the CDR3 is TGTGCCAGCAGCTTTCGAAGGGGAGGTGGACTGGAGACCCAGTACTTC.

CDR3 sequence reads: CASSRTRFEYNEQFF. CDR3 coding DNA: TGTGCCAGCAGCCGGACTAGATTCGAGTACAATGAGCAGTTCTTC. The chain employs TRBV6-5 and TRBJ2-1, with 7 bases identical to TRBD2. The CDR3 spans 15 residues. The germline gives CDR1 MNHEY, CDR2 SVGAGI. Losses at the gene ends were 6 bases for V and 4 bases for J; bases not matched to a gene: 9.

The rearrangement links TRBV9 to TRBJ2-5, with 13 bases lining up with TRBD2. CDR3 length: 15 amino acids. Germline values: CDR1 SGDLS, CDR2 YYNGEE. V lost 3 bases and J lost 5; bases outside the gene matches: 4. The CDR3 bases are TGTGCCAGCAGCGCTACTAGCGGGGGGGGCGAGACCCAGTACTTC. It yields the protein CASSATSGGGETQYF.

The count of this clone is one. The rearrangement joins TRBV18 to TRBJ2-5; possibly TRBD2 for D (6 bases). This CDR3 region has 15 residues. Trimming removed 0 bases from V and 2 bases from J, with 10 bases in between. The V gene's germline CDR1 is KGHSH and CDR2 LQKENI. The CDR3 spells CASSPPVSGQETQYF. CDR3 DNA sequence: TGTGCCAGCTCACCACCAGTTAGCGGACAAGAGACCCAGTACTTC. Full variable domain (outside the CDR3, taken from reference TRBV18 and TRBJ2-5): NAGVMQNPRHLVRRRGQEARLRCSPMKGHSHVYWYRQLPEEGLKFMVYLQKENIIDESGMPKERFSAEFPKEGPSILRIQQVVRGDSAAYFCASSPPVSGQETQYFGPGTRLLVL.